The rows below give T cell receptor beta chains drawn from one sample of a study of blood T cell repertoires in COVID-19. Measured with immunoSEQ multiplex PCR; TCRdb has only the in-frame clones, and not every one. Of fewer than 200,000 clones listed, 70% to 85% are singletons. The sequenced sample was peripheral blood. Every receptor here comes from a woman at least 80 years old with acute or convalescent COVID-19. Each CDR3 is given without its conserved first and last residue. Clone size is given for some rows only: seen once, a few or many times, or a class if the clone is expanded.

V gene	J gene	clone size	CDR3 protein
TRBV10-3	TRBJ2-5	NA	AISVGTSQETQY
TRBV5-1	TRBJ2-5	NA	ASSLGAEETQY
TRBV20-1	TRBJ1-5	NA	SASPDSSNQPQH
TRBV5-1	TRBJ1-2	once	ASSSGAAGGYT
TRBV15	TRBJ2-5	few	ATSRDRSYRETQY
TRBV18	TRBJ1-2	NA	ASSPASDYGYT
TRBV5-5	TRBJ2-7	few	ASSLAASRREQY
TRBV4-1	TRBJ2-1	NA	ASSPGGINEQF
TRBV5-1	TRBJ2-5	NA	ASSPSGTSGRRKETQY
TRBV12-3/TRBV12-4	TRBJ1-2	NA	ASSRQGPYGYT
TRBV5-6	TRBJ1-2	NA	ASSLGRQAGYT
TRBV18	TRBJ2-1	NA	ASSPVGPGPSGTYNEQF
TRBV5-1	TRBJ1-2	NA	ASSTSTGASSYGYT
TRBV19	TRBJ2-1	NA	ANSPHPRLAGDNEQF
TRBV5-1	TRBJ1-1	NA	ASTHRQGDGTEAF
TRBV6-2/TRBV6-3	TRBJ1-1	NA	ASSYLGQYTEAF
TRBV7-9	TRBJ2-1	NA	ASSLTGVNEQF
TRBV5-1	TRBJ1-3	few	ASSFTRGDTIY
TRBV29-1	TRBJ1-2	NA	SVEDGLLYGYT
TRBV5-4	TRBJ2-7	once	ATQGAPRSSYEQY
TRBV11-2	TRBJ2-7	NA	ASSPRPQRASGRPYEQY
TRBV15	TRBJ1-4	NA	ATSRSVSVTNEKLF
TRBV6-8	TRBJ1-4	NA	ASRVRTANEKLF
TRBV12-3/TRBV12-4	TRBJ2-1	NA	AAGRTGVNEQF
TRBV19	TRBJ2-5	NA	ASSPGERNRETQY
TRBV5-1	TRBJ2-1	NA	ASSPGTVASQYNEQF
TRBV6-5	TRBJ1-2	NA	ASSYRRREGYGYT
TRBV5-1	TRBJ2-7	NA	ASSLGSSLGHEQY
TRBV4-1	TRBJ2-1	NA	ASSPGITYNEQF
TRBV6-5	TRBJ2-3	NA	ASSPDTDTQY
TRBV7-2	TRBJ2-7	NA	ASSLETGGEQY
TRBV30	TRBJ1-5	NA	AWSLREDQPQH
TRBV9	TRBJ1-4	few	ASSASPGTAEKLF
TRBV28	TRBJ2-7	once	ASSSGQGVNEQY
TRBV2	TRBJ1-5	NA	ASSDRADSNQPQH
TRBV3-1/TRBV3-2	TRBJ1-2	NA	ASSLRQGRYGYT
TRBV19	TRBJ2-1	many	ASSRQDNEQF
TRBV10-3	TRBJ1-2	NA	AISESNRAGYT
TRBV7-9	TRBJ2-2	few	ASSEGLVEGRELF
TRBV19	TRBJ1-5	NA	ASSIRFRGPENQPQH
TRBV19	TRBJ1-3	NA	ASSIPGQTSRSGNTIY
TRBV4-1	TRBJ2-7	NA	ASSQGWGGSHEQY
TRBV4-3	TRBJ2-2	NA	ASSQGQLNTGELF
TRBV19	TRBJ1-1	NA	ASTLDGGATEAF
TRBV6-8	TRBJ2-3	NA	ASRTALAGVVDTQY
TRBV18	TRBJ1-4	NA	ASSPRQGEKLF
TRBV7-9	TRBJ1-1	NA	ASSLMGAAEAF
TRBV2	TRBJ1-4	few	ASTRDTIEKLF
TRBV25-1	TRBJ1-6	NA	ASSDRDRNNSPLH
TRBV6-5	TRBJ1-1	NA	ASSYSGGRNTEAF
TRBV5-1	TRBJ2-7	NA	ASSRDREGEQY
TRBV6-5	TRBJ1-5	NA	ASTFSGGHQPQH
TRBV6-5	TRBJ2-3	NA	ASSGLAGGRDTQY
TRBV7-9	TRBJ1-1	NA	ASSFLTPGWNTEAF
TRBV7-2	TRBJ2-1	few	ASSLSREWSEQF
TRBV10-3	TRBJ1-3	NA	AIGRGDNSGNTIY